These 32 T cell receptor beta chains share one sample of origin, sequenced in a study of cytomegalovirus exposure and HLA in healthy donors. Researchers ran the PCR with 60 Vbeta and 13 Jbeta primers. The repertoire was sequenced with immunoSEQ multiplex PCR; TCRdb's copy has only in-frame clones and lacks some. The table has 190,000 or so clones, less than 85% seen once. The sample taken for sequencing was PBMCs. The receptors originated from a boy under 18 in good health and CMV-seronegative.

The V gene is TRBV30, the J gene TRBJ1-1; possible D gene TRBD1, 6 bases. The CDR3 is 12 amino acids. Germline loops: CDR1 GTSNPN, CDR2 SVGIG (reference sequence). V shed 0 bases and J shed 11 bases, with 13 bases lying between them. The CDR3 reads CAWSVQGKWAFF. In DNA, the CDR3 is TGTGCCTGGAGTGTACAGGGAAAGTGGGCTTTCTTT.

This sequence joins TRBV19 and TRBJ1-5, with D unclear. The CDR3 covers 13 residues. Trimming left V 10 bases short and J 0 bases short, with 10 bases between. Germline V gene sequence: CDR1 LNHDA, CDR2 SQIVND (reference sequence). CDR3 sequence reads: CATAQFSNQPQHF. The CDR3 nucleotides read TGTGCCACTGCACAGTTTAGCAATCAGCCCCAGCATTTT.

J is TRBJ2-3 and V is TRBV7-3, with D perhaps TRBD1 (6 bases). Trimming took off 4 bases at V and 4 bases at J, with 9 bases between the two ends. Germline CDR1 reads SGHTA; CDR2 reads FQGTGA. CDR3 length equals 13 residues. The CDR3 reads CASSYNRADTQYF. For the CDR3, the DNA is TGTGCCAGCAGCTACAACAGGGCAGATACGCAGTATTTT.

This clone came up a few times. The chain links TRBV4-1 to TRBJ1-2; 7 bases are shared with TRBD1. The CDR3 consists of 13 residues. From germline, CDR1 is MGHRA and CDR2 YSYEKL. The V segment lost 3 bases and the J segment 7 bases; nucleotides outside the gene matches: 5. CDR3 in amino acids: CASSHRQGIGYTF. In DNA, the CDR3 is TGCGCCAGCAGCCATAGACAGGGAATTGGCTACACCTTC.

The chain combines TRBV19 with TRBJ1-1; 7 nucleotides match TRBD1. This CDR3 is 11 amino acids long. V was pared by 6 bases and J by 11 bases, with 6 bases of the junction left unmatched. Germline V CDR1 and CDR2: LNHDA, SQIVND (reference sequence). CDR3 in amino acids: CASRGTVAAFF. Here the CDR3 DNA reads TGTGCCAGTAGGGGGACAGTCGCCGCTTTCTTT.

V is TRBV5-4 and J is TRBJ2-4; TRBD1 agrees at 8 bases. Per germline, CDR1 SGHNT and CDR2 YYREEE (reference sequence). With 4 bases clipped from V and 7 bases from J, the junction kept 7 bases outside the gene matches. This CDR3 has 14 residues. CDR3 in amino acids: CASSGDRSSNIQYF. In nucleotides, the CDR3 is TGTGCCAGCAGCGGGGACAGGTCGTCCAACATTCAGTACTTC.

This clone came up once. The genes are TRBV5-3 and TRBJ1-1; 7 nucleotides agree with TRBD1. TRBV5-3 is designated an ORF whose function remains uncertain. V lost 4 bases, J lost 0 bases, and 6 bases stayed unmatched. This CDR3 is built from 15 residues. CDR3 sequence: CARSPGQTMNTEAFF. The CDR3 DNA reads as TGTGCCAGAAGCCCGGGACAGACAATGAACACTGAAGCTTTCTTT.

Details on this clone: Other nucleotide sequences in the sample specify the same CDR3. The rearrangement uses TRBV14 and TRBJ1-1; D call uncertain. This CDR3 comprises 14 residues. The ends were cut back, 4 bases at V and 1 base at J, with 10 bases in the middle. Germline CDR1 SGHDN, CDR2 FVKESK. The CDR3 DNA is TGTGCCAGCAGCCTTCGAACGGGGAACACTGAAGCTTTCTTT. Its protein product is CASSLRTGNTEAFF.

The rearrangement joins TRBV27 to TRBJ1-2; D gene ambiguous. Trimming shortened V by 3 bases and J by 4 bases, and 24 bases separated the two germline ends. The CDR3 runs 18 residues. Germline V gives CDR1 MNHEY, CDR2 SMNVEV (reference sequence). The CDR3 protein is CASSFSGSDVLLFYGYTF. The CDR3 DNA sequence: TGTGCCAGCAGTTTTTCGGGAAGCGACGTCTTACTCTTCTATGGCTACACCTTC.

There are a few counts of this clone. Other DNA sequences of this sample code for an identical CDR3. V and J are TRBV9 and TRBJ1-1, with D possibly TRBD1 on 6 matching bases. Germline lookup yields CDR1 SGDLS and CDR2 YYNGEE. Trimming pared 3 bases from V and 5 bases from J, leaving 11 bases between. The CDR3 is 13 amino acids. The CDR3 loop reads CASSGGGRTEAFF. The CDR3 DNA reads as TGTGCCAGCAGCGGCGGGGGGCGGACTGAAGCTTTCTTT.

The chain combines TRBV6-5 with TRBJ2-5, with TRBD2 identical over 11 bases. J was trimmed by 3 bases and V by 4 bases; bases with no gene match: 4. There are 15 residues in the CDR3. Germline V CDR1 and CDR2: MNHEY, SVGAGI. The CDR3 region is CASSFTSGGEETQYF. In nucleotides, the CDR3 is TGTGCCAGCAGTTTTACTAGCGGGGGTGAAGAGACCCAGTACTTC.

The rearrangement links TRBV27 to TRBJ1-6; TRBD1 matches at 7 bases. The CDR3 length is 16 residues. Germline trimming cut 4 bases from V and 7 bases from J; bases unmatched to any gene: 10. Germline CDR1 and CDR2: MNHEY and SMNVEV (reference sequence). The DNA for the CDR3 is TGTGCCAGCAGTTCCCCATTGACAGGGCGCAATTCACCCCTCCACTTT. This sequence encodes CASSSPLTGRNSPLHF.

The chain carries TRBV9 and TRBJ1-3; 9 bases match TRBD1. This CDR3 spans 14 amino acids. The germline gives CDR1 SGDLS, CDR2 YYNGEE. Germline trimming cut 5 bases from V and 3 bases from J; bases unmatched to any gene: 3. CDR3 sequence: CASRPTGGGNTIYF. The CDR3 region has the DNA TGTGCCAGCAGACCGACAGGGGGTGGAAACACCATATATTTT.

The chain uses TRBV14 and TRBJ2-3; possibly TRBD2 for D (6 bases). CDR1 is SGHDN, CDR2 FVKESK, per germline. V lost 1 base and J 0 bases, leaving 17 bases between the germline ends. The CDR3 totals 18 residues. The CDR3 sequence is CASSQGRQAGPSTDTQYF. The CDR3 nucleotides read TGTGCCAGCAGCCAAGGAAGACAAGCGGGCCCTAGCACAGATACGCAGTATTTT.

The CDR3 coding sequence is TGTGCCAGCAGCTTGGGGCCTCCGATGAGCAATCAGCCCCAGCATTTT. Protein: CASSLGPPMSNQPQHF. The rearrangement joins TRBV5-4 to TRBJ1-5; no clear D gene. The germline CDR1 and CDR2 sequences are SGHNT and YYREEE (reference sequence). The V end lost 0 bases, the J end lost 1 base, and 11 bases lay between the germline ends. There are 16 residues in the CDR3.

The V call is TRBV5-6, the J call TRBJ1-5, with D unresolved. The ends were cut back, 2 bases at V and 5 bases at J, with 11 bases in the middle. The CDR3 extends over 14 amino acids. Germline CDR1 SGHDT, CDR2 YYEEEE. The CDR3 DNA sequence: TGTGCCAGCAGCTTTGGTGACCGGGATCAGCCCCAGCATTTT. It is translated as CASSFGDRDQPQHF.

The V gene is TRBV11-3, the J gene TRBJ1-1, with a weak D call TRBD1 (6 bases). Trimming shortened V by 9 bases and J by 0 bases, and 17 bases separated the two germline ends. Germline assignment: CDR1 SGHNT and CDR2 YENEEA. This CDR3 region has 15 residues. CDR3 DNA sequence: TGTGCCAGTCGAGACCAGGGGAACATGAACACTGAAGCTTTCTTT. As protein: CASRDQGNMNTEAFF.

This clone was recorded only once. The V gene is TRBV4-2, the J gene TRBJ2-1; 8 nucleotides match TRBD2. The V gene's germline CDR1 is LGHNA and CDR2 YNFKEQ. Trimming removed 4 bases from V and 7 bases from J; junction bases left unmatched: 12. The CDR3 is 16 amino acids. CDR3 in amino acids: CASSPPRASGLNEQFF. CDR3 bases: TGTGCCAGCAGCCCTCCTAGGGCTAGCGGGCTGAATGAGCAGTTCTTC.

This chain links TRBV5-1 with TRBJ1-1; the match to TRBD1 covers 8 bases. The CDR3 is 16 residues long. The germline V gene encodes CDR1 SGHRS and CDR2 YFSETQ. The J segment lost 2 bases and the V segment lost 0 bases, leaving 6 bases of the junction unmatched. CDR3 loop: CASSLGGDRLNTEAFF. CDR3 coding DNA: TGCGCCAGCAGCTTGGGTGGGGACAGGCTTAACACTGAAGCTTTCTTT.

This chain connects TRBV29-1 to TRBJ1-1; D call uncertain. The CDR3 length is 15 residues. V gave up 0 bases and J gave up 4 bases, with 15 bases separating them. Germline-derived CDR1 and CDR2 are SQVTM and ANQGSEA. The CDR3 is CSVEDPEGTVTEAFF. The CDR3 nucleotides are TGCAGCGTTGAAGATCCTGAGGGTACGGTCACTGAAGCTTTCTTT. The full variable domain, rest sourced from reference TRBV29-1 and TRBJ1-1, is SAVISQKPSRDICQRGTSLTIQCQVDSQVTMMFWYRQQPGQSLTLIATANQGSEATYESGFVIDKFPISRPNLTFSTLTVSNMSPEDSSIYLCSVEDPEGTVTEAFFGQGTRLTVV.

This sequence joins TRBV7-9 and TRBJ2-7; D not certain. The CDR3 length is 14 residues. Trimming shortened V by 3 bases and J by 0 bases, and 9 bases separated the two germline ends. Germline V gene sequence: CDR1 SEHNR, CDR2 FQNEAQ (reference sequence). CDR3 protein: CASSFVGASYEQYF. DNA for the CDR3: TGTGCCAGCAGCTTCGTCGGAGCCTCCTACGAGCAGTACTTC.

V usage is TRBV14 and J usage is TRBJ2-7, with TRBD2 matching 11 bases. CDR1 SGHDN and CDR2 FVKESK come from the germline V gene. The length of the CDR3 is 15 residues. Losses at the gene ends were 4 bases for V and 0 bases for J; bases not matched to a gene: 2. The CDR3 sequence is CASSPGTSGSYEQYF. Written as DNA, the CDR3 is TGTGCCAGCAGCCCCGGGACTAGCGGCTCCTACGAGCAGTACTTC.

The CDR3 DNA reads TGTGCCTGGGGACAGGTATCCTATGGCTACACCTTC. It translates to CAWGQVSYGYTF. The J gene is TRBJ1-2, the V gene TRBV30; TRBD1 matches 7 bases. This CDR3 has 12 residues. Trimming took 5 bases from V and 4 from J; bases not matched to a gene: 4. Germline CDR1 reads GTSNPN; CDR2 reads SVGIG (reference sequence). Supplemented by reference TRBV30 and TRBJ1-2, the full variable domain reads SQTIHQWPATLVQPVGSPLSLECTVEGTSNPNLYWYRQAAGRGLQLLFYSVGIGQISSEVPQNLSASRPQDRQFILSSKKLLLSDSGFYLCAWGQVSYGYTFGSGTRLTVV.

The chain has TRBV5-1 and TRBJ2-5; unclear D gene. There are 12 residues in the CDR3. The germline V gene encodes CDR1 SGHRS and CDR2 YFSETQ. V was cut by 0 bases and J by 5 bases, with 5 bases left in between. The CDR3 sequence is CASSLGQETQYF. The DNA of the CDR3 is TGCGCCAGCAGCTTGGGCCAGGAGACCCAGTACTTC.

CDR3 amino acids: CASSSLDRREQYF. The CDR3 DNA is TGTGCCAGCAGCTCTCTCGACAGGAGGGAGCAGTACTTC. The V call is TRBV7-3, the J call TRBJ2-7; a weak D match, TRBD1 (6 bases). This CDR3 region has 13 residues. Germline lookup yields CDR1 SGHTA and CDR2 FQGTGA. The V end was cut by 4 bases, the J end by 7 bases, with 14 bases between. Full variable domain (rest looked up from reference TRBV7-3 and TRBJ2-7): GAGVSQTPSNKVTEKGKYVELRCDPISGHTALYWYRQSLGQGPEFLIYFQGTGAADDSGLPNDRFFAVRPEGSVSTLKIQRTERGDSAVYLCASSSLDRREQYFGPGTRLTVT.

V gene TRBV30 combines with J gene TRBJ1-5; D is uncertain. V gave up 1 base and J gave up 1 base, with 5 bases separating them. The CDR3 loop spans 13 amino acids. In germline, CDR1 is GTSNPN, CDR2 SVGIG (reference sequence). CDR3 amino acids: CAWSAMSNQPQHF. DNA of the CDR3: TGTGCCTGGAGTGCTATGAGCAATCAGCCCCAGCATTTT.

This chain uses TRBV11-1 with TRBJ2-7; the match to TRBD1 covers 9 bases. Germline CDR1 and CDR2: SGHAT and FQDESV (reference sequence). The CDR3 is 17 amino acids. V dropped 3 bases and J dropped 5; count of bases not matched to a gene: 14. The CDR3: CASSFTKRRDRDDEQYF. The CDR3 nucleotides read TGTGCCAGCAGCTTTACCAAACGACGGGACAGGGACGACGAGCAGTACTTC. The whole variable domain, remainder taken from reference TRBV11-1 and TRBJ2-7, is EAEVAQSPRYKITEKSQAVAFWCDPISGHATLYWYRQILGQGPELLVQFQDESVVDDSQLPKDRFSAERLKGVDSTLKIQPAELGDSAMYLCASSFTKRRDRDDEQYFGPGTRLTVT.

J is TRBJ1-1 and V is TRBV7-9, with TRBD1 as a possible D gene (5 bases). V was trimmed by 4 bases and J by 1 base, leaving 16 bases between them. The CDR3 length is 16 residues. Germline V gene data show CDR1 as SEHNR and CDR2 as FQNEAQ (reference sequence). The CDR3: CASSSSRPGENTEAFF. The CDR3 nucleotides are TGTGCCAGCAGCTCAAGTCGTCCGGGGGAGAACACTGAAGCTTTCTTT.

The V gene is TRBV5-6, the J gene TRBJ1-2; D is possibly TRBD1 (5 bases). Trimming removed 5 bases at V and 5 bases at J, with 10 bases between. Per germline, CDR1 SGHDT and CDR2 YYEEEE. The CDR3 loop spans 12 amino acids. Here the CDR3 reads CASSQGFYGYTF. The CDR3 bases are TGTGCCAGCAGTCAGGGATTTTATGGCTACACCTTC.

This chain joins TRBV15 and TRBJ2-7, with 11 bases identical to TRBD1. This CDR3 has 15 residues. Germline loops: CDR1 LNHNV, CDR2 YYDKDF (reference sequence). Trimming removed 4 bases from V and 5 bases from J; junction bases left unmatched: 7. In nucleotides, the CDR3 is TGTGCCACCAGCACAGGAGGGACAGGGGGACACGAGCAGTACTTC. Protein sequence: CATSTGGTGGHEQYF.

The chain recombines TRBV5-4 with TRBJ2-1, with TRBD1 matching over 7 bases. The CDR3 runs to 13 residues. J lost 14 bases, V lost 1 base, and 9 bases had no gene match. Germline CDR1 is SGHNT and CDR2 is YYREEE (reference sequence). For the CDR3, the DNA is TGTGCCAGCAGCTTGTCTAGGGGGCGGTTGGAGTTCTTC. It specifies CASSLSRGRLEFF.

This clone turned up a few times. This chain's CDR3 is CASSARGPGNTIYF. The CDR3 DNA reads as TGTGCCAGCAGCGCCCGAGGCCCTGGAAACACCATATATTTT. This sequence joins TRBV9 and TRBJ1-3; D call uncertain. Germline loops: CDR1 SGDLS, CDR2 YYNGEE. This CDR3 is built from 14 residues. Trimming removed 3 bases at V and 2 bases at J, with 9 bases between.